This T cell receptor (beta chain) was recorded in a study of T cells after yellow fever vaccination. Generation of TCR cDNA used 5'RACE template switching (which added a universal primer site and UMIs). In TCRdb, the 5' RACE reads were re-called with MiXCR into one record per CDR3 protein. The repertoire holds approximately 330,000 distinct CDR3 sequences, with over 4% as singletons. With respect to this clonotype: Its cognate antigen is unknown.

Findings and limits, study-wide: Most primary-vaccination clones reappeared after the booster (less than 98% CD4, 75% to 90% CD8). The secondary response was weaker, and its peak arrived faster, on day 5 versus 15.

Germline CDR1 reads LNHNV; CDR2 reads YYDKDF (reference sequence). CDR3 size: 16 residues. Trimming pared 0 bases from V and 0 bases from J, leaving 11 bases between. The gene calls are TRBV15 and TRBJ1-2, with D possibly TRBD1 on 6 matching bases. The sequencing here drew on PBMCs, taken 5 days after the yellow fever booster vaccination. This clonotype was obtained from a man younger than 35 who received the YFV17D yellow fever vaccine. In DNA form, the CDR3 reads TGTGCCACCAGCAGAGAACCCGGGGGCGCTAACTATGGCTACACCTTC. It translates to CATSREPGGANYGYTF.